These 20 T cell receptor beta chains came from one sample sequenced in a study of T cells in women clearing cervical HPV infection. Using immunoSEQ multiplex PCR, the repertoire was profiled, and TCRdb retains in-frame clones only, with some absent. In total, the table holds roughly 45,000 clones. Sequenced input: blood buffy coat. All receptors come from a woman aged 18 to 75 with a cervical HPV16 infection that either progressed to CIN3+ or cleared (not recorded which).

As for this clone: The CDR3 end lies 3 residues beyond the end of the read and is filled in from the germline J gene. The chain combines TRBV7-9 with TRBJ1-4; TRBD1 agrees at 9 bases. This CDR3 is built from 14 residues. In germline, CDR1 is SEHNR, CDR2 FQNEAQ (reference sequence). V lost 5 bases and J lost 7; bases outside the gene matches: 5. CDR3 bases read: TGTGCCAGCAGCGACGGGACAGGGCTTGAAAAA. The encoded protein is CASSDGTGLEK. The entire CDR3 protein is CASSDGTGLEKLFF.

Remarks on this clone: The missing CDR3 end, 3 residues past where the read stops, is filled in from the germline J gene. The genes are TRBV30 and TRBJ2-2; D is uncertain. The CDR3 is made up of 12 amino acids. Germline CDR1 and CDR2: GTSNPN and SVGIG (reference sequence). This chain's CDR3 is CASYRPNEKLFF. The covered CDR3 bases are TGTGCCAGCTACAGACCGAATGAAAAG.

Comments on this clone: The missing CDR3 end, 3 residues past where the read stops, is filled in from the germline J gene. This chain joins TRBV7-2 and TRBJ2-3; 11 nucleotides line up with TRBD1. The CDR3 spans 15 residues. Germline V CDR1 and CDR2: SGHTA, FQGNSA. Partial CDR3 DNA: TGTGCCAGCAGCTTGGGACAGGGGGTCAATCAGCCG. It is translated as CASSLGQGVNQP. The entire CDR3 reads CASSLGQGVNQPQYF.

A note on this clone: The read stops 3 residues short of the end of the CDR3; the missing end is completed from the germline J gene. V usage is TRBV7-6 and J usage is TRBJ2-3, with D possibly TRBD2 on 6 matching bases. This CDR3 comprises 16 residues. Germline lookup yields CDR1 SGHVS and CDR2 FNYEAQ. Trimming took off 6 bases at V and 4 bases at J, with 20 bases between the two ends. The covered CDR3 bases are TGTGCCAGCAGTACCCGGGACTCAACTGGCGCAGATACG. Translation: CASSTRDSTGADT. The full CDR3 sequence reads CASSTRDSTGADTQYF.

As regards this clone: The CDR3 is cut off 3 residues early in the read; its end comes from the germline J gene. The chain links TRBV5-1 to TRBJ2-3; 8 positions agree with TRBD2. This CDR3 contains 15 residues. Germline V lookup: CDR1 SGHRS, CDR2 YFSETQ. Here the CDR3 reads CASSREGGDGETQYF. The covered CDR3 bases are TGCGCCAGCAGCCGGGAGGGGGGGGACGGCGAGACG.

As regards this clone: Read sequence stops 3 residues before the CDR3 end, and the germline J gene provides the missing end. This chain joins TRBV10-1 and TRBJ2-1, with TRBD2 identical over 9 bases. V lost 0 bases, J lost 7 bases, and 16 bases stayed unmatched. CDR1 and CDR2 (germline): WNHNN, SYGVQD (reference sequence). This CDR3 has 19 residues. The part of the CDR3 DNA that was read is TGCGCCAGCAGTGAGTCGTTAAGCGGGGGGTCGCCCGACCTTAATGAG. It yields the protein CASSESLSGGSPDLNE. The CDR3 as a whole reads CASSESLSGGSPDLNEQFF.

CDR3 DNA (partial): TGTGCCAGTAGTATAGGGCCCTTACCTAGCAATCAGCCG. Its translation is CASSIGPLPSNQP. The entire CDR3 is CASSIGPLPSNQPQYF. V and J are TRBV19 and TRBJ2-3; D perhaps matches TRBD2 (5 bases). The read is 3 residues too short to cover the CDR3 end, so that end is filled in from the germline J gene. Germline V lookup: CDR1 LNHDA, CDR2 SQIVND (reference sequence). This CDR3 is 16 amino acids long.

Of note for this clone: With the read ending 3 residues before the CDR3 end, the germline J gene is used to fill in that end. V and J are TRBV5-4 and TRBJ2-7, with D possibly matching TRBD1 (6 bases). Looked up from germline, CDR1 is SGHNT and CDR2 is YYREEE (reference sequence). Trimming left V 4 bases short and J 3 bases short, with 8 bases between. The CDR3 has 12 residues. The CDR3 reads CASSLQGYEQYF. The part of the CDR3 DNA that was read is TGTGCCAGCAGCCTACAGGGCTACGAG.

Details on this clone: The read ends 3 residues before the CDR3 terminus; that terminus is restored from the germline J gene. The gene calls are TRBV20-1 and TRBJ2-1; the match to TRBD2 covers 11 bases. CDR3 size: 14 residues. Germline V gene data show CDR1 as DFQATT and CDR2 as SNEGSKA (reference sequence). V shed 2 bases, J shed 7 bases, and the junction held 4 bases outside the gene matches. The DNA read from the CDR3 is TGCAGTGCTAGATTAGCGGGGGGGCGGAATGAG. The encoded protein is CSARLAGGRNE. The complete CDR3 protein is CSARLAGGRNEQFF.

The CDR3 sequence is CAIGGAGQGNQPQHF. The part of the CDR3 DNA that was read is TGTGCCATCGGGGGGGCAGGGCAAGGCAATCAGCCC. The chain employs TRBV10-3 and TRBJ1-5; TRBD1 might be the D (6 bases). The sequence runs out 3 residues before the end of the CDR3; the remainder is reconstructed from the germline J gene. Trimming pared 8 bases from V and 2 bases from J, leaving 16 bases between. The germline V gene has CDR1 ENHRY and CDR2 SYGVKD. This CDR3 has 15 amino acids.

Comment on this clone: The CDR3 is cut off 3 residues early in the read; its end comes from the germline J gene. The chain employs TRBV2 and TRBJ2-2; D perhaps matches TRBD2 (6 bases). This CDR3 spans 14 amino acids. Looked up from germline, CDR1 is SNHLY and CDR2 is FYNNEI. Trimming removed 5 bases at V and 4 bases at J, with 11 bases between. This CDR3 reads CASSLSGRTGELFF. The covered CDR3 bases are TGTGCCAGCAGTCTCAGCGGGCGCACCGGGGAG.

Of note for this clone: The DNA ends 3 residues before the CDR3 does, and the rest of the CDR3 is filled in from the germline J gene. The V call is TRBV7-3, the J call TRBJ2-3, with D possibly TRBD2 on 6 matching bases. In germline, CDR1 is SGHTA, CDR2 FQGTGA. The CDR3 is 13 residues long. V was shortened by 4 bases and J by 2 bases, with 7 bases between the two germline ends. The CDR3 loop reads CASSWRDTDTQYF. The sequenced CDR3 bases are TGTGCCAGCAGCTGGCGGGACACAGATACG.

CDR3 DNA, as far as it was read: TGTGCCAGCAGCTTATTGCAGTGGGACAACTACGAG. This encodes CASSLLQWDNYE. In full, the CDR3 reads CASSLLQWDNYEQYF. The rearrangement joins TRBV7-9 to TRBJ2-7, with a tentative D call TRBD1 (6 bases). The CDR3 extends 3 residues past the end of the read, so its final part is completed from the germline J gene. CDR3 size: 15 residues. With 2 bases removed from V and 3 bases from J, the gap between germline ends came to 14 bases. Germline lookup yields CDR1 SEHNR and CDR2 FQNEAQ (reference sequence).

A word on this clone: The read ends 3 residues early relative to the CDR3; the germline J gene fills the gap. The rearrangement uses TRBV20-1 and TRBJ1-4; D is perhaps TRBD1 (6 bases). CDR3 size: 15 residues. Trimming left V 5 bases short and J 0 bases short, with 13 bases between. CDR1 DFQATT and CDR2 SNEGSKA come from the germline V gene (reference sequence). The covered CDR3 bases are TGCAGTGCTGAGGACAGAAGGACAACTAATGAAAAA. Translating it yields CSAEDRRTTNEK. The entire CDR3 reads CSAEDRRTTNEKLFF.

Comment on this clone: The read halts 3 residues ahead of the CDR3 end, with the missing end drawn from the germline J gene. The chain employs TRBV11-2 and TRBJ2-5; a possible D gene is TRBD1 (5 bases). CDR3 length: 15 residues. Germline V CDR1 and CDR2: SGHAT, FQNNGV. V lost 5 bases to trimming and J lost 5 bases, with 18 bases between them. CDR3 loop: CASSVLRDLRETQYF. CDR3 DNA, as far as it was read: TGTGCCAGCAGCGTCCTCAGGGATTTGAGGGAGACC. Filled out from reference TRBV11-2 and TRBJ2-5, the complete variable domain reads EAGVAQSPRYKIIEKRQSVAFWCNPISGHATLYWYQQILGQGPKLLIQFQNNGVVDDSQLPKDRFSAERLKGVDSTLKIQPAKLEDSAVYLCASSVLRDLRETQYFGPGTRLLVL.

Regarding this clone: The CDR3 goes on 3 residues after the read ends, and that part is filled in from the germline J gene. V is TRBV20-1 and J is TRBJ2-7; 8 positions match TRBD2. Germline CDR1 and CDR2: DFQATT and SNEGSKA (reference sequence). The length of the CDR3 is 16 residues. The trim removed 0 bases at V and 0 bases at J, leaving 7 bases unmatched. The CDR3 DNA, read in part, is TGCAGTGCTAGAGATCCAGCGGGGGCCTTCTCCTACGAG. This translates into CSARDPAGAFSYE. The CDR3 reads in full as CSARDPAGAFSYEQYF.

Turning to this clone: The read comes to an end 3 residues before the CDR3 does, leaving the germline J gene to fill in the end. This sequence joins TRBV5-1 and TRBJ2-7; the D gene is possibly TRBD1 (6 bases). The germline V gene encodes CDR1 SGHRS and CDR2 YFSETQ. The CDR3 covers 16 residues. Trimming cost V 4 bases and J 2 bases, with 19 bases left between them. The CDR3 sequence is CASSNGQLGLTYEQYF. CDR3 DNA (partial): TGCGCCAGCAGCAACGGACAGCTTGGATTAACCTACGAG.

About this clone itself: From the germline J gene comes the end of the CDR3, since the read stops 3 residues before it. The V call is TRBV5-1, the J call TRBJ2-4, with 10 bases lining up with TRBD1. J was trimmed by 3 bases and V by 4 bases; bases with no gene match: 10. The CDR3 is made up of 17 amino acids. The germline gives CDR1 SGHRS, CDR2 YFSETQ. CDR3: CASSGTGVSFVKNIQYF. CDR3 DNA (partial): TGCGCCAGCAGCGGGACAGGGGTCAGTTTCGTCAAAAACATT.

A note on this clone: The missing CDR3 end, 3 residues past where the read stops, is filled in from the germline J gene. The chain has TRBV29-1 and TRBJ2-2; 8 nucleotides align to TRBD1. CDR3 length: 15 residues. Germline CDR1 reads SQVTM; CDR2 reads ANQGSEA. Trimming took 3 bases from V and 4 from J; bases not matched to a gene: 7. The covered CDR3 bases are TGCAGCGTTGATAGCAGGGGGCGCGGCACCGGGGAG. Translation gives CSVDSRGRGTGE. The entire CDR3 protein is CSVDSRGRGTGELFF.

Comments on this clone: The read finishes 3 residues shy of the CDR3 end, and the germline J gene is used to complete it. V and J are TRBV6-2 or TRBV6-3 and TRBJ1-1; TRBD1 matches at 7 bases. CDR1 is MNHEY and CDR2 is SVGEGT in the germline V gene. J gave up 5 bases and V 6 bases, and 6 bases lay outside the gene matches. The CDR3 extends over 13 amino acids. This CDR3 is CASSNRGSTEAFF. CDR3 bases read: TGTGCCAGCAGCAACAGGGGAAGTACTGAA.